This passage covers 10 T cell receptor beta chains from one sample sequenced in a study of brain T cells in children with intractable seizures. TCRdb's copy holds only in-frame clones and misses some; the assay was immunoSEQ multiplex PCR. The table shows approximately 77,000 clones, with 85% to 95% occurring only once. The sequencing used peripheral blood, collected at surgery. The source is a boy less than two years old with tuberous sclerosis and intractable seizures.

With regard to this clone: The same CDR3 arises from other DNA sequences in this sample as well. The V and J genes are TRBV12-3 or TRBV12-4 and TRBJ2-5; D possibly corresponds to TRBD2 (5 bases). The CDR3 extends over 12 amino acids. Trimming removed 3 bases from V and 5 bases from J, with 7 bases in between. The DNA for the CDR3 is TGTGCCAGCAGTTTTACGGGGGAGACCCAGTACTTC. This sequence encodes CASSFTGETQYF.

The gene calls are TRBV27 and TRBJ1-1; D ambiguous. This CDR3 region has 15 residues. V lost 0 bases and J lost 0, with 8 bases in between. In germline, CDR1 is MNHEY, CDR2 SMNVEV (reference sequence). CDR3 sequence (DNA): TGTGCCAGCAGTTTATCGGGAACGGTGAACACTGAAGCTTTCTTT. It is translated as CASSLSGTVNTEAFF.

The rearrangement joins TRBV4-1 to TRBJ2-5, with TRBD1 identical over 9 bases. J gave up 4 bases and V 0 bases, and 0 bases lay outside the gene matches. From germline, CDR1 is MGHRA and CDR2 YSYEKL. This CDR3 region has 14 residues. CDR3 coding DNA: TGCGCCAGCAGCCAAGAGGACAGGGGAGAGACCCAGTACTTC. It is translated as CASSQEDRGETQYF.

The V call is TRBV9, the J call TRBJ1-1; 8 bases fit TRBD1. CDR1 is SGDLS, CDR2 YYNGEE, per germline. CDR3 length: 15 amino acids. Unmatched junction bases numbered 7, after V lost 4 bases and J lost 2 bases. CDR3 protein: CASSIGQGGNTEAFF. CDR3 sequence (DNA): TGTGCCAGCAGCATAGGACAGGGAGGTAACACTGAAGCTTTCTTT.

The chain employs TRBV2 and TRBJ2-1, with D possibly TRBD1 on 5 matching bases. Germline lookup yields CDR1 SNHLY and CDR2 FYNNEI. The ends were cut back, 6 bases at V and 0 bases at J, with 21 bases in the middle. This CDR3 spans 18 amino acids. CDR3 DNA sequence: TGTGCCAGCAGGAGATACCCTAGGACACTGAGCTCCTACAATGAGCAGTTCTTC. Translated: CASRRYPRTLSSYNEQFF.

This rearrangement joins TRBV29-1 to TRBJ1-5; no firm D call. The CDR3 is 16 residues long. CDR1 is SQVTM and CDR2 is ANQGSEA in the germline V gene. Trimming pared 4 bases from V and 1 base from J, leaving 17 bases between. The DNA of the CDR3 is TGCAGCGTTGGGCCGGACGTCCTTGGAAGCAATCAGCCCCAGCATTTT. It specifies CSVGPDVLGSNQPQHF.

The chain joins TRBV2 to TRBJ1-2; no clear D gene. V was cut by 3 bases and J by 0 bases, with 5 bases left in between. Germline CDR1 and CDR2: SNHLY and FYNNEI. The CDR3 contains 13 residues. The CDR3 here is CASSDKTNYGYTF. The CDR3 coding sequence is TGTGCCAGCAGTGACAAGACTAACTATGGCTACACCTTC.

This chain connects TRBV6-5 to TRBJ2-7; 8 nucleotides match TRBD2. CDR3 length equals 14 residues. Germline CDR1 MNHEY, CDR2 SVGAGI. V shed 2 bases and J 6 bases; nucleotides not matched to a gene: 6. In DNA, the CDR3 is TGTGCCAGCAGTTACGGCGGGAGGAGATCCGAGCAGTACTTC. This gives the protein CASSYGGRRSEQYF.

V usage is TRBV30 and J usage is TRBJ2-7; D ambiguous. This CDR3 has 14 amino acids. Trimming pared 3 bases from V and 7 bases from J, leaving 19 bases between. Germline CDR1 is GTSNPN and CDR2 is SVGIG (reference sequence). DNA for the CDR3: TGTGCCTGGAGAGGCTCCCATAGGGTGGGAGAGCAGTACTTC. Its protein product is CAWRGSHRVGEQYF.

V usage is TRBV12-3 or TRBV12-4 and J usage is TRBJ2-5, with no clear D. CDR3 length: 11 amino acids. The ends were cut back, 3 bases at V and 3 bases at J, with 2 bases in the middle. The CDR3 protein is CASSFEETQYF. CDR3 nucleotides: TGTGCCAGCAGTTTTGAAGAGACCCAGTACTTC.